Included here is one TCR beta chain sequence, with context. Its target is not known. This sample is drawn from a study of cytomegalovirus exposure and HLA in healthy donors. Whole-study results and caveats: The tendency of first-cohort TCR clusters to co-occur in the 100 to 150 validation repertoires was identified by a subsequent analysis. The listing of roughly 160 TCR beta chains classed them as cytomegalovirus-associated. Confirmation in vitro established that a few CMV-associated chains were specific for CMV antigens.

Sequencing used immunoSEQ multiplex PCR; TCRdb keeps in-frame clones, though not all of them. This table holds about 120,000 clones, over 75% found once. The CDR3 sequence is 16 residues long. Trimming pared 3 bases from V and 1 base from J, leaving 13 bases between. The germline gives CDR1 LNHDA, CDR2 SQIVND (reference sequence). Separation from the roughly 670-subject first cohort characterized the approximately 120-subject validation cohort, to which the donors belonged. This clonotype originated in a woman younger than 35 in good health and CMV-seropositive. The V call is TRBV19, the J call TRBJ1-5; D may be TRBD1 (6 bases). The sample was PBMCs. The CDR3 DNA sequence: TGTGCCAGTAGTATGGGGCGACAGGCGAGCAATCAGCCCCAGCATTTT. Its translation is CASSMGRQASNQPQHF.